The source of this T cell receptor beta chain is a study of metastatic and nonmetastatic thyroid tumors. Turning to the study itself: Thyroid patients, malignant and benign, had repertoires compared across blood and tumor or nodule tissue. Points from the study as a whole: When malignant thyroid tumors were compared with benign nodules, TCR beta diversity was reportedly significantly higher in the malignant tumors. This held in both blood and tumor samples.

The V gene's germline CDR1 is DFQATT and CDR2 SNEGSKA (reference sequence). V was pared by 5 bases and J by 5 bases, with 11 bases of the junction left unmatched. This CDR3 is built from 14 residues. Each patient went into thyroid surgery without having received any treatment. Per the original data handling: Built for papillary thyroid cancer, a distant-metastasis classifier drew on CDR3 differences across clinicopathological groups. MiXCR reprocessed the PCR reads for TCRdb. The V and J calls and clone size are TCRdb's, not the authors'. The sample includes tens of thousands of clones, 4% to 5% of them seen just once. In the case of this clone: Its antigen is not known. This sample also contains other DNA sequences that code for the same CDR3.

V gene TRBV20-1 combines with J gene TRBJ2-7; 8 bases are a match to TRBD1. The source is a female donor with papillary thyroid cancer or a benign thyroid nodule (not recorded which). Some clones in this sample may be carry-over from other donors' samples. The sequencing input was blood. This CDR3 is CSALNTGGSDEQYF. CDR3 coding DNA: TGCAGTGCTCTAAATACAGGGGGGAGTGACGAGCAGTACTTC.